This TCR beta chain was sequenced for a study of blood T cell repertoires in COVID-19. This clone was observed once. The CDR3 is 15 amino acids. The V and J ends lost 5 bases and 5 bases respectively, with 13 bases between them. The germline CDR1 and CDR2 sequences are SGHTA and FQGTGA. Clones were sequenced by immunoSEQ multiplex PCR, and TCRdb holds only the in-frame ones, with some missing. The sample includes about 220,000 clones, about 90% seen only once; the top ten take 1.5% to 2%. The rearrangement links TRBV7-3 to TRBJ1-6; perhaps TRBD1 as D (6 bases). The sequence was collected from a middle-aged man with active or convalescent COVID-19. The specimen sequenced was peripheral blood. CDR3 DNA: TGTGCCAGCAGCCGGATGGACAGTGATAATTCACCCCTCCACTTT. This encodes CASSRMDSDNSPLHF.